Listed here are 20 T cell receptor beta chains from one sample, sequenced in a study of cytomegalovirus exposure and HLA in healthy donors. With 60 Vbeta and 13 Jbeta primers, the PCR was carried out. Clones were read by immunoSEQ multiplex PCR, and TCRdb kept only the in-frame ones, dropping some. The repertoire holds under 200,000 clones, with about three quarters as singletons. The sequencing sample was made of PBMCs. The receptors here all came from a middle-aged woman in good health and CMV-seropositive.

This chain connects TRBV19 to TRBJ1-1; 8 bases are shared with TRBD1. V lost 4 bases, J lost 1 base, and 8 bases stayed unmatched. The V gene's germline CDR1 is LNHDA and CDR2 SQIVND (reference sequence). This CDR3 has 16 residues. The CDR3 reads CASSTLWTGRNTEAFF. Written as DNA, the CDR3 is TGTGCCAGTAGTACCCTCTGGACAGGGAGGAACACTGAAGCTTTCTTT.

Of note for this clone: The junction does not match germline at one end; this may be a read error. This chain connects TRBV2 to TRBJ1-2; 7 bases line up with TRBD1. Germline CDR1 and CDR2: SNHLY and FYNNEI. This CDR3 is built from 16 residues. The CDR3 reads CASMRQGGYGSYRYTF. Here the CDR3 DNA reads TGTGCCAGCATGAGACAGGGTGGTTATGGTAGCTATCGCTACACCTTC.

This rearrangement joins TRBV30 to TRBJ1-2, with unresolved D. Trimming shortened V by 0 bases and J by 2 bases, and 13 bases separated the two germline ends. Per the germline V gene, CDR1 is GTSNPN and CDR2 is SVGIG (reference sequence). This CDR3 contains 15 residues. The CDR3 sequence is CAWSVARGWNYGYTF. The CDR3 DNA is TGTGCCTGGAGTGTGGCGCGGGGTTGGAACTATGGCTACACCTTC.

CDR3 bases: TGTGCCTGGACGGGTTTCGGGGGGGCAGATACGCAGTATTTT. Its translation is CAWTGFGGADTQYF. The J gene is TRBJ2-3, the V gene TRBV30; TRBD2 matches 8 bases. CDR3 size: 14 residues. The trim removed 4 bases at V and 4 bases at J, leaving 7 bases unmatched. Germline assignment: CDR1 GTSNPN and CDR2 SVGIG (reference sequence).

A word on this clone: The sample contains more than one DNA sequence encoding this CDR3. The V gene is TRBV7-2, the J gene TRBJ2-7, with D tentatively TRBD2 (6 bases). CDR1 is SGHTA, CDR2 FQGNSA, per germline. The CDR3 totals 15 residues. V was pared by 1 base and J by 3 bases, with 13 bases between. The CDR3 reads CASSLVGGGSYEQYF. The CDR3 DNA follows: TGTGCCAGCAGCTTAGTTGGTGGGGGGAGCTACGAGCAGTACTTC.

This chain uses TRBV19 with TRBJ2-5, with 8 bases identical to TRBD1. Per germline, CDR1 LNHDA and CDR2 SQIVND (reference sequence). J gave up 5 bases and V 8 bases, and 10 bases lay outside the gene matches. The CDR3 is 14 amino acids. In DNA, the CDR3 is TGTGCCAGTGGGGAGCAGGGGGCGAGTGAGACCCAGTACTTC. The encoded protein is CASGEQGASETQYF.

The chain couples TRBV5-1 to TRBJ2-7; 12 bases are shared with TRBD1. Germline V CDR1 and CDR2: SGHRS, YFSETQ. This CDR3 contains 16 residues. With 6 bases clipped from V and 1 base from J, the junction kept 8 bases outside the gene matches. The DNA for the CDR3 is TGCGCCAGCACCACCGGGACAGGGGGCCCGTCCTACGAGCAGTACTTC. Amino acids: CASTTGTGGPSYEQYF.

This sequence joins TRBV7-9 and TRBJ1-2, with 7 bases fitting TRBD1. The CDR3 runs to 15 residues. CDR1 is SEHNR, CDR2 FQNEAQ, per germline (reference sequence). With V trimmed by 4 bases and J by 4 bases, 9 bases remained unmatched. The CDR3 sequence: CASSSGTASFYGYTF. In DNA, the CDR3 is TGTGCCAGCAGCTCTGGGACAGCGAGTTTCTATGGCTACACCTTC.

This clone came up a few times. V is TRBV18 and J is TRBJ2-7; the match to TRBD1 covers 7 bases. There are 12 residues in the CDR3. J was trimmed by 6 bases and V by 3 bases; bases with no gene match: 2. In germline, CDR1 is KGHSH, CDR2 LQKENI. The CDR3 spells CASSPGQSEQYF. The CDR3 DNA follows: TGTGCCAGCTCACCGGGACAGAGCGAGCAGTACTTC.

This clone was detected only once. The CDR3 bases are TGTGCCAGCAGTGATGACATAGCGGTGTGGCGCTACACCTTC. Amino acid sequence: CASSDDIAVWRYTF. The gene calls are TRBV6-1 and TRBJ1-2; no firm D call. Germline CDR1 MNHNS, CDR2 SASEGT. The CDR3 extends over 14 amino acids. V was cut by 3 bases and J by 9 bases, with 17 bases left in between.

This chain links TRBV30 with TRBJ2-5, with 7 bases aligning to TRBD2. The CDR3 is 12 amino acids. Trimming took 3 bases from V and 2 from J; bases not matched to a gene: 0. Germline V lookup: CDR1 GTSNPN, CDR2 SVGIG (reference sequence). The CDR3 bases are TGTGCCTGGAGCGGGGGGCAAGAGACCCAGTACTTC. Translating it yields CAWSGGQETQYF.

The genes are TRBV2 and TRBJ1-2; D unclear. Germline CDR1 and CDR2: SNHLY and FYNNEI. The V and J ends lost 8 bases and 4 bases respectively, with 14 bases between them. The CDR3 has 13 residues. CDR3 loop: CASRDSAFYGYTF. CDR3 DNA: TGTGCCAGCCGAGACTCCGCCTTCTATGGCTACACCTTC.

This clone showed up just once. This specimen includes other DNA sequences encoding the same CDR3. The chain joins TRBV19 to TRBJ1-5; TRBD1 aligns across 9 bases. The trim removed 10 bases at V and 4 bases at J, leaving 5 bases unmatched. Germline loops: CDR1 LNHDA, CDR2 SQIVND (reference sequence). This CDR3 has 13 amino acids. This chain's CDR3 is CATDRGSNQPQHF. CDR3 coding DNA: TGTGCCACGGACAGGGGATCGAATCAGCCCCAGCATTTT.

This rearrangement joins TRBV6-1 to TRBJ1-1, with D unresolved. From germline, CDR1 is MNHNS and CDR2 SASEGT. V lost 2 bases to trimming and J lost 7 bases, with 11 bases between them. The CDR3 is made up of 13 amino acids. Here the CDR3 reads CASSEPAGSEAFF. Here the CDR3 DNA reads TGTGCCAGCAGTGAACCTGCGGGAAGTGAAGCTTTCTTT.

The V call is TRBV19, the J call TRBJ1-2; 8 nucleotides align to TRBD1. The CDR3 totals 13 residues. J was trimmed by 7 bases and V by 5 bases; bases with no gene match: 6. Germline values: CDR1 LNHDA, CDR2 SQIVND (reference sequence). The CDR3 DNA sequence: TGTGCCAGTAGTGTTCAGGGGGCATCTGGCTACACCTTC. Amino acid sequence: CASSVQGASGYTF.

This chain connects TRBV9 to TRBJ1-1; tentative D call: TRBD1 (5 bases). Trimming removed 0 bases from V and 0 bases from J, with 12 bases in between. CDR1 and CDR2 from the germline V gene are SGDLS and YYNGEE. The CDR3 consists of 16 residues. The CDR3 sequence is CASSVGAGNMNTEAFF. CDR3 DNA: TGTGCCAGCAGCGTAGGGGCAGGGAACATGAACACTGAAGCTTTCTTT.

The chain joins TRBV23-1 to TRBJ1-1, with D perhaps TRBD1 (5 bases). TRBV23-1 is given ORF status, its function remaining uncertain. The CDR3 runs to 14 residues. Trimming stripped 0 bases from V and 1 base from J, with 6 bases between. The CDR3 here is CASSQSQGNTEAFF. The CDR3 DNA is TGCGCCAGCAGTCAATCTCAGGGGAACACTGAAGCTTTCTTT.

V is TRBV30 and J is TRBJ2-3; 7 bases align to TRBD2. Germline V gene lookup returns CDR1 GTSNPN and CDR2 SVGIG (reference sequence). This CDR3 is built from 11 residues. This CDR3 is CAAGRTDTQYF. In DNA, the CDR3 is TGTGCAGCGGGAAGAACAGATACGCAGTATTTT.

The CDR3 reads CAWSVRVSSYNSPLHF. CDR3 DNA sequence: TGTGCCTGGAGTGTACGGGTGAGCTCCTATAATTCACCCCTCCACTTT. This sequence joins TRBV30 and TRBJ1-6; D is uncertain. Trimming cost V 0 bases and J 0 bases, with 9 bases left between them. Germline V lookup: CDR1 GTSNPN, CDR2 SVGIG (reference sequence). This CDR3 spans 16 amino acids.

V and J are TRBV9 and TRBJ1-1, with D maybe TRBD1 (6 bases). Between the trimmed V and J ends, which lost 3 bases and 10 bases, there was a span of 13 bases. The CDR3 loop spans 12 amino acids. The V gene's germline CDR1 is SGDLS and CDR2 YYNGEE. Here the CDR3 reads CASSAGEGGAFF. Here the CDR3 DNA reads TGTGCCAGCAGCGCCGGGGAGGGGGGAGCTTTCTTT.